Presented here are 23 T cell receptor beta chains from one specimen sequenced in a study of cytomegalovirus exposure and HLA in healthy donors. Method: immunoSEQ multiplex PCR; TCRdb's copy keeps in-frame clones and lacks some. This table holds some 120,000 clones, 75% to 90% found once. The sequenced material came from PBMCs. These receptors all come from a woman under 30 in good health and CMV-seronegative.

This chain links TRBV28 with TRBJ2-2; D is possibly TRBD2 (6 bases). This CDR3 has 16 amino acids. Germline lookup yields CDR1 MDHEN and CDR2 SYDVKM. Trimming took off 8 bases at V and 3 bases at J, with 19 bases between the two ends. CDR3 protein: CASRSAVGGDTGELFF. The CDR3 nucleotides read TGTGCCAGCCGTTCTGCGGTAGGAGGGGACACCGGGGAGCTGTTTTTT.

The chain has TRBV2 and TRBJ1-1; weak D call: TRBD1 (6 bases). Germline CDR1 reads SNHLY; CDR2 reads FYNNEI. Trimming pared 7 bases from V and 8 bases from J, leaving 11 bases between. This CDR3 contains 11 residues. CDR3 amino acids: CASNSRGEAFF. The CDR3 region has the DNA TGTGCCAGCAATTCCAGGGGCGAAGCTTTCTTT.

This sequence joins TRBV15 and TRBJ2-3, with 9 bases identical to TRBD2. This CDR3 contains 16 residues. Germline assignment: CDR1 LNHNV and CDR2 YYDKDF (reference sequence). V shed 3 bases, J shed 4 bases, and the junction held 8 bases outside the gene matches. The CDR3 here is CATSRGLAGDPDTQYF. As DNA, the CDR3 is TGTGCCACCAGCAGGGGGTTAGCGGGGGACCCAGATACGCAGTATTTT.

The chain has TRBV19 and TRBJ2-2; TRBD2 aligns across 9 bases. The CDR3 has 15 residues. The V gene's germline CDR1 is LNHDA and CDR2 SQIVND (reference sequence). Trimming at V came to 5 bases and at J to 2 bases, leaving 3 bases not matched to a gene. The CDR3 loop reads CASSWTSDNTGELFF. CDR3 nucleotide sequence: TGTGCCAGTAGTTGGACTAGCGACAACACCGGGGAGCTGTTTTTT.

V usage is TRBV19 and J usage is TRBJ1-5, with 9 bases matching TRBD1. V gave up 3 bases and J gave up 4 bases; unmatched junction bases: 4. The CDR3 is 15 residues long. From germline, CDR1 is LNHDA and CDR2 SQIVND (reference sequence). The CDR3 is CASSIAGTGNQPQHF. DNA of the CDR3: TGTGCCAGTAGTATTGCCGGGACAGGGAATCAGCCCCAGCATTTT.

This chain connects TRBV6-5 to TRBJ2-3, with 9 nucleotides matching TRBD1. Looked up from germline, CDR1 is MNHEY and CDR2 is SVGAGI. The CDR3 loop spans 15 amino acids. V shed 5 bases, J shed 4 bases, and the junction held 7 bases outside the gene matches. Here the CDR3 reads CASSNQGQGPDTQYF. For the CDR3, the DNA is TGTGCCAGCAGTAACCAGGGACAGGGTCCAGATACGCAGTATTTT.

The rearrangement uses TRBV7-2 and TRBJ1-5; D may be TRBD1 (5 bases). This CDR3 is 13 amino acids long. Per germline, CDR1 SGHTA and CDR2 FQGNSA. V lost 8 bases to trimming and J lost 7 bases, with 15 bases between them. CDR3 bases: TGTGCCAGCGGGACTGGCCTAAGGCAGCCCCAGCATTTT. Translation: CASGTGLRQPQHF.

This rearrangement joins TRBV7-9 to TRBJ2-7; D is perhaps TRBD1 (6 bases). Germline V gene lookup returns CDR1 SEHNR and CDR2 FQNEAQ (reference sequence). This CDR3 region has 16 residues. Deletions cut 0 bases from V and 1 base from J, with 13 bases between. The CDR3 DNA follows: TGTGCCAGCAGCTTAGCGGGGGTCGGACAGTCCTACGAGCAGTACTTC. Encoded protein: CASSLAGVGQSYEQYF.

This clone has only one observation. This sequence joins TRBV2 and TRBJ1-1; 8 nucleotides align to TRBD1. Looked up from germline, CDR1 is SNHLY and CDR2 is FYNNEI. After removal of 4 bases from V and 5 bases from J, the junction contained 0 bases not matched to a gene. The CDR3 loop spans 12 amino acids. The CDR3 loop reads CASSGQGTEAFF. The CDR3 DNA reads TGTGCCAGCAGTGGACAGGGGACTGAAGCTTTCTTT.

The chain uses TRBV27 and TRBJ1-1; D is possibly TRBD1 (5 bases). V was shortened by 1 base and J by 4 bases, with 13 bases between the two germline ends. From germline, CDR1 is MNHEY and CDR2 SMNVEV (reference sequence). The CDR3 has 15 residues. In nucleotides, the CDR3 is TGTGCCAGCAGTTTATGGGCAGGGCTAGGCACTGAAGCTTTCTTT. This encodes CASSLWAGLGTEAFF.

The V gene is TRBV7-7, the J gene TRBJ2-1; 8 nucleotides align to TRBD2. J gave up 3 bases and V 5 bases, and 9 bases lay outside the gene matches. In germline, CDR1 is SSHAT, CDR2 FNYEAQ (reference sequence). The CDR3 extends over 16 amino acids. The CDR3 loop reads CASSPRAGVLYNEQFF. The DNA of the CDR3 is TGTGCCAGCAGCCCAAGAGCGGGAGTCCTCTACAATGAGCAGTTCTTC.

The gene calls are TRBV7-9 and TRBJ2-7; 10 bases are shared with TRBD2. The CDR3 spans 16 residues. V was pared by 0 bases and J by 1 base, with 3 bases of the junction left unmatched. Per the germline V gene, CDR1 is SEHNR and CDR2 is FQNEAQ (reference sequence). CDR3 coding DNA: TGTGCCAGCAGCTTAGCGACTAGCGGGTGGTCCTACGAGCAGTACTTC. It yields the protein CASSLATSGWSYEQYF.

This chain links TRBV18 with TRBJ1-1; tentatively, D is TRBD1 (6 bases). Between the trimmed V and J ends, which lost 3 bases and 1 base, there was a span of 12 bases. The CDR3 runs 15 residues. Looked up from germline, CDR1 is KGHSH and CDR2 is LQKENI. The chain's CDR3 is CASSPQGGENTEAFF. CDR3 DNA sequence: TGTGCCAGCTCACCTCAAGGGGGAGAGAACACTGAAGCTTTCTTT. Full variable domain (remainder filled in from reference TRBV18 and TRBJ1-1): NAGVMQNPRHLVRRRGQEARLRCSPMKGHSHVYWYRQLPEEGLKFMVYLQKENIIDESGMPKERFSAEFPKEGPSILRIQQVVRGDSAAYFCASSPQGGENTEAFFGQGTRLTVV.

The V gene is TRBV28, the J gene TRBJ1-2; unclear D gene. CDR1 is MDHEN, CDR2 SYDVKM, per germline. Between the trimmed V and J ends, which lost 8 bases and 5 bases, there was a span of 18 bases. The CDR3 loop spans 14 amino acids. CDR3 region: CASAFWGGGYGYTF. The CDR3 DNA is TGTGCCAGCGCCTTTTGGGGAGGAGGGTATGGCTACACCTTC.

The J gene is TRBJ2-7, the V gene TRBV6-1; D gene unclear. Trimming cost V 2 bases and J 0 bases, with 8 bases left between them. CDR3 length: 14 amino acids. Germline V lookup: CDR1 MNHNS, CDR2 SASEGT. Here the CDR3 reads CASSELGNSYEQYV. The CDR3 region has the DNA TGTGCCAGCAGTGAACTGGGCAACTCCTACGAGCAGTACGTC.

This chain links TRBV5-6 with TRBJ2-2, with D possibly TRBD1 on 6 matching bases. The CDR3 has 14 residues. Germline V gene sequence: CDR1 SGHDT, CDR2 YYEEEE. Trimming stripped 3 bases from V and 5 bases from J, with 11 bases between. The CDR3 protein is CASSYGTGTGELFF. The CDR3 DNA reads as TGTGCCAGCAGCTACGGTACAGGGACCGGGGAGCTGTTTTTT.

J is TRBJ2-7 and V is TRBV28; TRBD1 agrees at 9 bases. Germline V gene data show CDR1 as MDHEN and CDR2 as SYDVKM. This CDR3 is built from 16 residues. The V and J ends lost 1 base and 3 bases, in that order; junction bases with no gene match: 7. Here the CDR3 reads CASSLSGTGLIYEQYV. The CDR3 nucleotides read TGTGCCAGCAGTTTATCGGGGACAGGGCTTATCTACGAGCAGTACGTC.

V usage is TRBV9 and J usage is TRBJ2-6, with TRBD1 matching 10 bases. The CDR3 is 18 amino acids. Germline CDR1 reads SGDLS; CDR2 reads YYNGEE. V shed 2 bases, J shed 2 bases, and the junction held 7 bases outside the gene matches. CDR3 nucleotide sequence: TGTGCCAGCAGCGTGGCCGGGACAGGGGAAGCTGGGGCCAACGTCCTGACTTTC. Translating gives CASSVAGTGEAGANVLTF.

This sequence joins TRBV6-1 and TRBJ1-4, with 8 bases that match TRBD1. In germline, CDR1 is MNHNS, CDR2 SASEGT. The CDR3 has 13 amino acids. The J segment lost 7 bases and the V segment lost 6 bases, leaving 4 bases of the junction unmatched. The CDR3, as DNA: TGTGCCAGCAGACACGGACAGGGTGAAAAACTGTTTTTT. This sequence encodes CASRHGQGEKLFF.

The rearrangement joins TRBV27 to TRBJ1-1; D is unclear. Germline values: CDR1 MNHEY, CDR2 SMNVEV (reference sequence). This CDR3 comprises 15 residues. V was cut by 0 bases and J by 1 base, with 9 bases left in between. Written as DNA, the CDR3 is TGTGCCAGCAGTTTATCGGGCAGTTGGAACACTGAAGCTTTCTTT. Translating it yields CASSLSGSWNTEAFF.

The J gene is TRBJ2-5, the V gene TRBV9, with 8 bases identical to TRBD2. The J segment lost 2 bases and the V segment lost 0 bases, leaving 9 bases of the junction unmatched. In germline, CDR1 is SGDLS, CDR2 YYNGEE. CDR3 length equals 17 residues. The CDR3 sequence: CASSVGLSGGKQETQYF. CDR3 coding DNA: TGTGCCAGCAGCGTAGGGCTCAGCGGGGGAAAACAAGAGACCCAGTACTTC.

The chain uses TRBV11-2 and TRBJ2-7; 8 positions agree with TRBD2. Trimming removed 2 bases from V and 3 bases from J; junction bases left unmatched: 6. The CDR3 consists of 15 residues. CDR1 and CDR2 from the germline V gene are SGHAT and FQNNGV. CDR3 DNA sequence: TGTGCCAGCAGCTTACATAGCGGGGCTGGCTACGAGCAGTACGTC. Protein: CASSLHSGAGYEQYV.

The genes are TRBV7-6 and TRBJ2-1; 10 bases agree with TRBD2. Germline lookup yields CDR1 SGHVS and CDR2 FNYEAQ. CDR3 size: 14 residues. J gave up 9 bases and V 5 bases, and 7 bases lay outside the gene matches. This CDR3 reads CASSTSGGAVEQFF. The DNA of the CDR3 is TGTGCCAGCAGCACGAGCGGGGGGGCCGTTGAGCAGTTCTTC.